The present TCR beta chain was sequenced within a study of beta chain features in type 1 diabetes. Findings and caveats of the study: There was a moderate but significant shortening of TCRB CDR3s in all four CD4+ subsets of Type 1 diabetes patients.

Expressed TCRB transcripts were sequenced, since all the RNA that had been isolated was reverse transcribed. Some clones are missing from TCRdb's copy, which holds only in-frame ones; the method was immunoSEQ multiplex PCR. The sample yields roughly 15,000 clones, roughly 70% seen once. A few counts support this clone. Its antigen is unknown. Germline CDR1 is SGHAT and CDR2 is FQNNGV. Trimming pared 1 base from V and 0 bases from J, leaving 13 bases between. The length of the CDR3 is 17 residues. There was one heparinised blood draw per donor, averaging approximately 120 mL. The J gene is TRBJ1-3, the V gene TRBV11-2; no clear D. The sequence came from a man aged 25-45 years with type 1 diabetes. Sequencing input: stem cell memory CD4+ T cells from blood. CDR3 nucleotide sequence: TGTGCCAGCAGCTTAGGTCGCAGGCTCGTCTCTGGAAACACCATATATTTT. Translating it yields CASSLGRRLVSGNTIYF.